A single sample gave rise to the 26 T cell receptor beta chains below, sequenced in a study of CD8 T cells in Susac syndrome. Random hexamers were used to reverse transcribe the RNA input (about 0.5 to 1 ug). Each CDR3 protein is one row after TCRdb ran MiXCR on the immunoSEQ multiplex PCR reads. The repertoire consists of 210,000 or so distinct CDR3 sequences, with 80% to 95% occurring once and the leading ten covering over 0.1%. The sequenced sample was CD8+ T cells from PBMCs. The receptors were gathered from a human donor with multiple sclerosis.

The chain uses TRBV27 and TRBJ2-1, with a possible D match to TRBD1 (6 bases). Looked up from germline, CDR1 is MNHEY and CDR2 is SMNVEV (reference sequence). This CDR3 contains 14 residues. The germline V and J ends were trimmed by 6 bases and 7 bases, with 16 bases remaining between them. This CDR3 reads CASSSQGLRNEQFF. DNA of the CDR3: TGTGCCAGCAGCTCTCAGGGGCTTAGGAATGAGCAGTTCTTC.

The rearrangement uses TRBV6-1 and TRBJ2-3, with D possibly TRBD2 on 5 matching bases. CDR3 length: 16 residues. CDR1 and CDR2 (germline): MNHNS, SASEGT. V lost 2 bases to trimming and J lost 0 bases, with 12 bases between them. CDR3 sequence (DNA): TGTGCCAGCAGTGAATGGGATAGCGCCAGCACAGATACGCAGTATTTT. It encodes CASSEWDSASTDTQYF.

The chain is built from TRBV11-2 and TRBJ1-1; TRBD1 might be the D (6 bases). CDR1 SGHAT and CDR2 FQNNGV come from the germline V gene. V was trimmed by 5 bases and J by 2 bases, leaving 15 bases between them. The CDR3 runs 15 residues. CDR3 amino acids: CASSLQGGSNTEAFF. For the CDR3, the DNA is TGTGCCAGCAGCCTCCAAGGGGGGTCAAACACTGAAGCTTTCTTT.

The chain is built from TRBV7-9 and TRBJ2-7; the match to TRBD1 covers 8 bases. This CDR3 is built from 13 residues. Germline-derived CDR1 and CDR2 are SEHNR and FQNEAQ (reference sequence). V shed 5 bases and J 6 bases; nucleotides not matched to a gene: 6. DNA for the CDR3: TGTGCCAGCAGCACCGGACAGGGCTTCGAGCAGTACTTC. As protein: CASSTGQGFEQYF.

This rearrangement joins TRBV9 to TRBJ2-3; D may be TRBD2 (7 bases). The germline V and J ends were trimmed by 5 bases and 2 bases, with 9 bases remaining between them. This CDR3 region has 13 residues. Germline V gives CDR1 SGDLS, CDR2 YYNGEE. CDR3 nucleotides: TGTGCCAGCAGGCGGGGGCTCACAGATACGCAGTATTTT. Translating it yields CASRRGLTDTQYF.

The V call is TRBV13, the J call TRBJ1-2, with D hard to call. Trimming shortened V by 4 bases and J by 4 bases, and 13 bases separated the two germline ends. This CDR3 region has 14 residues. CDR1 is PRHDT and CDR2 is FYEKMQ in the germline V gene (reference sequence). CDR3 bases: TGTGCCAGCAGCTCCACTTACAAGGCCTATGGCTACACCTTC. It encodes CASSSTYKAYGYTF. Combining the CDR3 with reference TRBV13 and TRBJ1-2 gives the whole variable domain AAGVIQSPRHLIKEKRETATLKCYPIPRHDTVYWYQQGPGQDPQFLISFYEKMQSDKGSIPDRFSAQQFSDYHSELNMSSLELGDSALYFCASSSTYKAYGYTFGSGTRLTVV.

In its sample, this clonotype was seen once. The chain recombines TRBV15 with TRBJ2-6, with D unclear. Between the trimmed V and J ends, which lost 4 bases and 0 bases, there was a span of 7 bases. CDR1 LNHNV and CDR2 YYDKDF come from the germline V gene (reference sequence). CDR3 length equals 15 residues. DNA for the CDR3: TGTGCCACCAGCAAAGATCGCTCTGGGGCCAACGTCCTGACTTTC. This codes for CATSKDRSGANVLTF.

The chain joins TRBV9 to TRBJ2-2, with D perhaps TRBD2 (5 bases). The germline V gene has CDR1 SGDLS and CDR2 YYNGEE. Trimming left V 4 bases short and J 4 bases short, with 14 bases between. The CDR3 extends over 15 amino acids. Written as DNA, the CDR3 is TGTGCCAGCAGCCCACTTCCTAGCCTCACCGGGGAGCTGTTTTTT. This translates into CASSPLPSLTGELFF.

The chain couples TRBV12-3 or TRBV12-4 to TRBJ2-1; 7 bases match TRBD1. CDR3 length: 16 amino acids. V trimming: 2 bases; J trimming: 4 bases; junction bases outside the gene matches: 8. The CDR3 DNA is TGTGCCAGCAGTTTAACAGGGGTCGCCGGGTACAATGAGCAGTTCTTC. Translated, it gives CASSLTGVAGYNEQFF.

This chain links TRBV6-6 with TRBJ2-3; TRBD2 might be the D (5 bases). Germline V gene data show CDR1 as MNHNY and CDR2 as SVGAGI (reference sequence). CDR3 length: 11 amino acids. The CDR3 sequence is CAIGGTDTQYF. CDR3 DNA: TGTGCTATCGGGGGCACAGATACGCAGTATTTT.

This chain links TRBV7-9 with TRBJ2-5, with D tentatively TRBD2 (6 bases). V was clipped by 7 bases and J by 0 bases, with 15 bases between them. The CDR3 runs 15 residues. Germline values: CDR1 SEHNR, CDR2 FQNEAQ (reference sequence). For the CDR3, the DNA is TGTGCCAGCACCCAAGTCCGGGACTACCAAGAGACCCAGTACTTC. It codes for CASTQVRDYQETQYF.

About this clonotype: One end of the junction is discordant with germline, which a read error may explain. The chain joins TRBV4-2 to TRBJ2-5; the match to TRBD2 covers 8 bases. The CDR3 contains 16 residues. The germline V gene encodes CDR1 LGHNA and CDR2 YNFKEQ. The CDR3 spells CASSRVRGGSQEAQYF. The DNA of the CDR3 is TGTGCCAGCAGCCGAGTACGGGGGGGGTCTCAAGAGGCCCAGTACTTC.

This clonotype was detected only a few times. This chain links TRBV6-6 with TRBJ2-7; 11 nucleotides align to TRBD1. Germline-derived CDR1 and CDR2 are MNHNY and SVGAGI (reference sequence). There are 15 residues in the CDR3. The V and J ends lost 0 bases and 5 bases, in that order; junction bases with no gene match: 3. CDR3 region: CASSYSDRGRDEQYF. The CDR3 DNA sequence: TGTGCCAGCAGTTACTCGGACAGGGGGCGCGACGAGCAGTACTTC.

V usage is TRBV27 and J usage is TRBJ2-7, with 9 bases fitting TRBD1. This CDR3 comprises 16 residues. J gave up 4 bases and V 4 bases, and 11 bases lay outside the gene matches. In germline, CDR1 is MNHEY, CDR2 SMNVEV (reference sequence). The CDR3 reads CASSSLGQGYRYEQYF. CDR3 bases: TGTGCCAGCAGTTCCCTAGGACAGGGGTATAGGTACGAGCAGTACTTC.

The chain is built from TRBV5-4 and TRBJ2-5; D might be TRBD2 (5 bases). Trimming removed 3 bases at V and 0 bases at J, with 15 bases between. This CDR3 comprises 16 residues. Germline V gene lookup returns CDR1 SGHNT and CDR2 YYREEE (reference sequence). The DNA of the CDR3 is TGTGCCAGCAGCTCACGGGGAGCGGTCGACCAAGAGACCCAGTACTTC. This translates into CASSSRGAVDQETQYF.

This clonotype was picked up a small number of times. The J gene is TRBJ2-3, the V gene TRBV9, with 8 bases fitting TRBD2. This CDR3 is 15 amino acids long. Germline CDR1 and CDR2: SGDLS and YYNGEE. Trimming removed 0 bases from V and 2 bases from J; junction bases left unmatched: 2. The CDR3 spells CASSVASGFTDTQYF. In DNA, the CDR3 is TGTGCCAGCAGCGTAGCTAGCGGGTTCACAGATACGCAGTATTTT.

This chain joins TRBV2 and TRBJ1-5; D may be TRBD1 (6 bases). The CDR3 has 14 residues. V dropped 6 bases and J dropped 3 bases, with 12 bases sitting between them. Germline V lookup: CDR1 SNHLY, CDR2 FYNNEI. CDR3 amino acids: CASRRGGPNQPQHF. The CDR3 nucleotides read TGTGCCAGCAGGAGGGGGGGCCCCAATCAGCCCCAGCATTTT.

The gene calls are TRBV27 and TRBJ2-3, with D hard to call. Between the trimmed V and J ends, which lost 3 bases and 4 bases, there was a span of 11 bases. CDR1 is MNHEY and CDR2 is SMNVEV in the germline V gene (reference sequence). The CDR3 runs 14 residues. The CDR3 loop reads CASSFVVGADTQYF. The CDR3 nucleotides are TGTGCCAGCAGTTTCGTTGTTGGTGCAGATACGCAGTATTTT.

The chain uses TRBV4-3 and TRBJ2-7, with D possibly TRBD2 on 6 matching bases. Germline V gene lookup returns CDR1 LGHNA and CDR2 YSLEER. The CDR3 spans 14 residues. V gave up 2 bases and J gave up 6 bases, with 14 bases separating them. The CDR3 DNA follows: TGCGCCAGCAGCCAATCGTCCGGGCGGGGCGAGCAGTACTTC. Its protein product is CASSQSSGRGEQYF.

CDR3 loop: CSVDPGDNTEAFF. In nucleotides, the CDR3 is TGCAGCGTTGACCCCGGGGACAACACTGAAGCTTTCTTT. V and J are TRBV29-1 and TRBJ1-1; D may be TRBD1 (5 bases). V lost 3 bases and J lost 2, with 10 bases in between. Germline CDR1 and CDR2: SQVTM and ANQGSEA. The CDR3 contains 13 residues.

V is TRBV9 and J is TRBJ2-3; 9 bases agree with TRBD2. The CDR3 runs to 15 residues. The trim removed 4 bases at V and 1 base at J, leaving 4 bases unmatched. The germline V gene encodes CDR1 SGDLS and CDR2 YYNGEE. As DNA, the CDR3 is TGTGCCAGCAGCTATTGGACTAGCGGCACAGATACGCAGTATTTT. Translated: CASSYWTSGTDTQYF. Complete variable domain (other parts from reference TRBV9 and TRBJ2-3): DSGVTQTPKHLITATGQRVTLRCSPRSGDLSVYWYQQSLDQGLQFLIQYYNGEERAKGNILERFSAQQFPDLHSELNLSSLELGDSALYFCASSYWTSGTDTQYFGPGTRLTVL.

The chain combines TRBV6-4 with TRBJ2-7; possible D gene TRBD2, 5 bases. CDR1 MRHNA and CDR2 SNTAGT come from the germline V gene. This CDR3 spans 16 amino acids. V lost 2 bases, J lost 5 bases, and 19 bases lay in between. CDR3 sequence reads: CASSDRGIGRCHEQYF. The CDR3 DNA reads TGTGCCAGCAGTGACAGAGGGATAGGCCGCTGCCACGAGCAGTACTTC.

The chain employs TRBV4-2 and TRBJ2-7, with D unresolved. The CDR3 is 15 residues long. The V end lost 1 base, the J end lost 0 bases, and 10 bases lay between the germline ends. CDR1 is LGHNA, CDR2 YNFKEQ, per germline. The CDR3 loop is CASSQVFTSSYEQYF. CDR3 nucleotides: TGTGCCAGCAGCCAAGTGTTCACGAGCTCCTACGAGCAGTACTTC.

The chain links TRBV2 to TRBJ1-1; D remains unclear. In germline, CDR1 is SNHLY, CDR2 FYNNEI. CDR3 size: 14 residues. Trimming removed 4 bases at V and 0 bases at J, with 9 bases between. The CDR3 sequence is CASSGSSMNTEAFF. CDR3 sequence (DNA): TGTGCCAGCAGTGGAAGCAGCATGAACACTGAAGCTTTCTTT.

This sequence joins TRBV4-3 and TRBJ2-5, with D perhaps TRBD2 (5 bases). The ends were cut back, 2 bases at V and 4 bases at J, with 11 bases in the middle. The CDR3 is 14 amino acids. From germline, CDR1 is LGHNA and CDR2 YSLEER. The CDR3 DNA is TGCGCCAGCAGCCAATTGTTAGCGACAGAGACCCAGTACTTC. It codes for CASSQLLATETQYF.

This sequence joins TRBV7-2 and TRBJ1-1; 7 bases map to TRBD1. The CDR3 consists of 15 residues. Germline V gene data show CDR1 as SGHTA and CDR2 as FQGNSA. The V segment lost 4 bases and the J segment 4 bases; nucleotides outside the gene matches: 9. The CDR3 reads CASSWGDSRSTEAFF. The CDR3 DNA follows: TGTGCCAGCAGCTGGGGGGACAGTAGATCCACTGAAGCTTTCTTT.